The 11 T cell receptor beta chains below all came from one sample that was sequenced in a study of CD8 T cells in Susac syndrome. An amount of RNA that ranged from roughly 0.5 to 1 ug was reverse transcribed with random hexamers. TCRdb re-called the immunoSEQ multiplex PCR reads with MiXCR, one entry per CDR3 protein. Of some 140,000 distinct CDR3 sequences listed, approximately 95% are singletons. Specimen: CD8+ T cells from PBMCs. All receptors come from a human donor with Susac syndrome.

The chain couples TRBV12-3 or TRBV12-4 to TRBJ1-5, with 7 bases aligning to TRBD1. The V segment lost 1 base and the J segment 7 bases; nucleotides outside the gene matches: 13. This CDR3 spans 17 amino acids. The CDR3 loop reads CASSLGMPNRGGQPQHF. The CDR3, as DNA: TGTGCCAGCAGTTTAGGAATGCCCAACAGGGGTGGACAGCCCCAGCATTTT.

This chain connects TRBV4-1 to TRBJ2-1; a possible D gene is TRBD1 (5 bases). The ends were cut back, 3 bases at V and 7 bases at J, with 16 bases in the middle. Germline values: CDR1 MGHRA, CDR2 YSYEKL. CDR3 size: 15 residues. CDR3 DNA: TGCGCCAGCAGCCAGGGAATTCAGGGTCGGAATGAGCAGTTCTTC. As protein: CASSQGIQGRNEQFF.

This chain uses TRBV7-6 with TRBJ2-3; no reliable D call. CDR1 is SGHVS, CDR2 FNYEAQ, per germline. V lost 10 bases to trimming and J lost 6 bases, with 20 bases between them. The CDR3 runs 14 residues. The DNA for the CDR3 is TGTGCCACCAACGACTTAGGGTCCTGGGATACGCAGTATTTT. Its protein product is CATNDLGSWDTQYF. The complete variable domain, with remaining parts taken from reference TRBV7-6 and TRBJ2-3, reads GAGVSQSPRYKVTKRGQDVALRCDPISGHVSLYWYRQALGQGPEFLTYFNYEAQQDKSGLPNDRFSAERPEGSISTLTIQRTEQRDSAMYRCATNDLGSWDTQYFGPGTRLTVL.

This chain joins TRBV12-3 or TRBV12-4 and TRBJ2-7; TRBD1 matches at 10 bases. J gave up 4 bases and V 3 bases, and 12 bases lay outside the gene matches. CDR3 length: 17 residues. The CDR3 coding sequence is TGTGCCAGCAGTTTCGGCCCCAGGGACAGGGGCGGATACGAGCAGTACTTC. Translated, it gives CASSFGPRDRGGYEQYF.

The chain recombines TRBV27 with TRBJ1-1; D is possibly TRBD1 (6 bases). There are 15 residues in the CDR3. The V gene lost 0 bases and the J gene lost 1 base, with 9 bases spanning the gap. Germline V gene data show CDR1 as MNHEY and CDR2 as SMNVEV (reference sequence). CDR3 region: CASSLSTGWNTEAFF. CDR3 DNA: TGTGCCAGCAGTTTATCAACAGGGTGGAACACTGAAGCTTTCTTT.

The chain has TRBV30 and TRBJ2-3; a weak D match, TRBD2 (5 bases). The CDR3 length is 17 residues. Germline lookup yields CDR1 GTSNPN and CDR2 SVGIG (reference sequence). Trimming took 1 base from V and 1 from J, leaving 18 bases between them. The CDR3 protein is CAWSGAEVNARTDTQYF. The CDR3 region has the DNA TGTGCCTGGAGTGGGGCGGAGGTTAATGCTCGCACAGATACGCAGTATTTT.

This sequence joins TRBV29-1 and TRBJ2-7, with D unresolved. V was clipped by 1 base and J by 0 bases, with 13 bases between them. CDR3 length: 15 residues. From germline, CDR1 is SQVTM and CDR2 ANQGSEA. The CDR3 DNA sequence: TGCAGCGTTGAAGTTGGCGAAACGAGCTCCTACGAGCAGTACTTC. Amino acid sequence: CSVEVGETSSYEQYF.

The V gene is TRBV10-3, the J gene TRBJ2-1; D gene ambiguous. Trimming removed 3 bases at V and 8 bases at J, with 11 bases between. This CDR3 is built from 13 residues. Germline V lookup: CDR1 ENHRY, CDR2 SYGVKD. CDR3 sequence (DNA): TGTGCCATCAGTGAATTCTCCTCGGATGAGCAGTTCTTC. Protein sequence: CAISEFSSDEQFF.

V gene TRBV7-2 combines with J gene TRBJ2-1; 7 bases fit TRBD2. Per germline, CDR1 SGHTA and CDR2 FQGNSA. With 2 bases clipped from V and 5 bases from J, the junction kept 9 bases outside the gene matches. The CDR3 has 16 amino acids. Here the CDR3 reads CASSLYILAENNEQFF. The CDR3 bases are TGTGCCAGCAGCTTATATATCCTAGCGGAAAACAATGAGCAGTTCTTC. Combining the CDR3 with reference TRBV7-2 and TRBJ2-1 gives the whole variable domain GAGVSQSPSNKVTEKGKDVELRCDPISGHTALYWYRQSLGQGLEFLIYFQGNSAPDKSGLPSDRFSAERTGGSVSTLTIQRTQQEDSAVYLCASSLYILAENNEQFFGPGTRLTVL.

J is TRBJ2-5 and V is TRBV11-2, with 7 bases fitting TRBD1. This CDR3 has 17 residues. Per germline, CDR1 SGHAT and CDR2 FQNNGV. With 2 bases clipped from V and 5 bases from J, the junction kept 14 bases outside the gene matches. CDR3 nucleotides: TGTGCCAGCAGCTTAATATCCGGGACAGAGGATGTGGAGACCCAGTACTTC. Translation: CASSLISGTEDVETQYF.

The genes are TRBV29-1 and TRBJ2-1; 9 bases line up with TRBD2. Germline trimming cut 7 bases from V and 7 bases from J; bases unmatched to any gene: 11. The germline V gene has CDR1 SQVTM and CDR2 ANQGSEA. The CDR3 totals 14 residues. The CDR3 DNA follows: TGCAGCGAACAAAGGGGTCTAGCGGGAAATGAGCAGTTCTTC. This codes for CSEQRGLAGNEQFF.